The source of this TCR beta chain is a study of blood T cell repertoires in COVID-19 (dated by TCRdb to the early 2020s). For context, the study as a whole: Collaborator samples came from the United States, Italy and Spain and covered acute and convalescent phases of COVID-19. The material from the prospective study consisted of cDNA or gDNA derived from T cells, B-cell-depleted T cells, or PBMCs. Subjects who had been exposed to COVID-19, were actively infected with it, or had recovered from it provided the deeply sampled blood TCRbeta repertoires that made up the dataset. The repertoires were released in a freely available public database intended as a resource for research on the immune response to SARS-CoV-2. The samples were drawn from two sources: the first 160 participants of the ongoing ImmuneRACE study, and 1,000 to 1,500 subjects contributed by 6 global collaborators. A de-identified subject ID, COVID-19 status, age in years and sex were almost always included in the sample metadata. Where HLA class I and class II types were available, the types were taken from metadata supplied by the sample provider, not from assay-based typing.

Concerning this clone: The specificity of this receptor is unknown. There are no base qualities to consult, and no much larger clone falls within one base.

Enrolling through a virtual design, the prospective study's participants ranged in age from roughly 18 to 95 years and lived across roughly 23 United States geographic areas. To assign participants to cohorts, the prospective study relied on clinical history that participants themselves reported in a screening survey and a study questionnaire. In the prospective study, mobile phlebotomists collected whole blood, serum and a nasopharyngeal or oropharyngeal swab from each participant. Prospective study participants could optionally give additional blood draws and questionnaires over an approximately two-month period. Before DNA extraction, prospective study blood samples were shipped either frozen or at room temperature. The immunoSEQ Assay, a bias-controlled multiplex PCR, was used to amplify TCRbeta CDR3 regions from genomic DNA. The authors' analysis ran thus. The number of nucleated cells in each sample was estimated by amplification of reference gene primers within the assay. To quantify the absolute abundance of each unique TCRbeta CDR3 rearrangement, sequence reads were collapsed and filtered. Productive Simpson clonality was computed per sample as the square root of Simpson's diversity index over productive rearrangements. TCRdb carries this immuneACCESS record with in-frame sequences only. Its versions omit some clonotypes, under half of them owing to an unresolved V gene in the studies checked, with the rest unexplained. Clonal size and the V and J genes are those of that table, whereas D and trimming came from the DNA. This sample has under 500,000 clones in its table, and nearly 90% of those were observed once. The biggest ten clones account for under 2.5% of the sample.

Overall study results and their limits: Clinical and demographic metadata were provided uncurated, with the amount varying by source and participant.

The CDR3 holds 12 amino acids from the cysteine to the phenylalanine. Here the CDR3 DNA is all that survives: 36 bases in frame from base 1. The junction carries 7 bases between V and J, which are trimmed by 3 bases and 5 bases respectively. The germline V gene yields SNHLY for CDR1 and FYNNEI for CDR2. The clonotype originates from a woman younger than 30 with acute COVID-19. The chain couples TRBV2 to TRBJ2-5; D gene: possibly TRBD2, on 6 matching bases. Sequencing was carried out using PBMCs or T cells enriched from blood (not recorded which). The sequence in DNA is TGTGCCAGCAGTGAGCTAGCGGAGACCCAGTACTTC. Its translation reads: CASSELAETQYF.